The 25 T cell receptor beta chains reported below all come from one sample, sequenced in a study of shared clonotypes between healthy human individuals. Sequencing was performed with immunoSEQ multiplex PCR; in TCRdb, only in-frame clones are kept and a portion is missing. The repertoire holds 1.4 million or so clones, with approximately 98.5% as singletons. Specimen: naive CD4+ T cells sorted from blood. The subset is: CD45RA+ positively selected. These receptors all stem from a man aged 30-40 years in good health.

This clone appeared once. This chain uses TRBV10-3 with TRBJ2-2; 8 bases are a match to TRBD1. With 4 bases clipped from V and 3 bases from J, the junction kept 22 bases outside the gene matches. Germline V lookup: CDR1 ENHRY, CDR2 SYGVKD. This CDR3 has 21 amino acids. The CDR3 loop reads CAISGRTGFTFSSTDTGELFF. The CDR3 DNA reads TGTGCCATCAGTGGACGGACAGGGTTTACTTTCAGTTCCACGGACACCGGGGAGCTGTTTTTT.

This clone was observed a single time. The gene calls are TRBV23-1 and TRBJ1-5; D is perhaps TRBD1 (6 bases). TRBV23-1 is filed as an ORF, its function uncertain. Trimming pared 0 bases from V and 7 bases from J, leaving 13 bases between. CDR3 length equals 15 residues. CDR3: CASSQSAGAQQPQHF. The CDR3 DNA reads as TGCGCCAGCAGTCAATCAGCAGGGGCCCAGCAGCCCCAGCATTTT.

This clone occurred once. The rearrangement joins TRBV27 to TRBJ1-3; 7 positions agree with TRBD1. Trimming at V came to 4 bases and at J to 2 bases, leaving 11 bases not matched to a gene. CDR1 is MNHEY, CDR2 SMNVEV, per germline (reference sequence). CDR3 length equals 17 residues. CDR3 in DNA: TGTGCCAGCAGTTCTCTAGGCGAGGGGGCGGCTGGAAACACCATATATTTT. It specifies CASSSLGEGAAGNTIYF.

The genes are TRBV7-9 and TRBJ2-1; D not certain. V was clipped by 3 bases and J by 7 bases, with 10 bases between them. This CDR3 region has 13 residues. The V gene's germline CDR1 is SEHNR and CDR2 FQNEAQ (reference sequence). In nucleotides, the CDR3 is TGTGCCAGCAGCTTTTCGGGCAATAATGAGCAGTTCTTC. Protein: CASSFSGNNEQFF.

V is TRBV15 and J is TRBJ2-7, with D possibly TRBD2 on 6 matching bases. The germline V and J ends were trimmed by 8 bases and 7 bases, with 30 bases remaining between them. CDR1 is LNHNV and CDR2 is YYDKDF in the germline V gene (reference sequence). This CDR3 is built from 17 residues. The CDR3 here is CATRNIEAPGVKWEQYF. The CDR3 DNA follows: TGTGCCACCCGTAATATTGAGGCGCCGGGAGTGAAATGGGAGCAGTACTTC.

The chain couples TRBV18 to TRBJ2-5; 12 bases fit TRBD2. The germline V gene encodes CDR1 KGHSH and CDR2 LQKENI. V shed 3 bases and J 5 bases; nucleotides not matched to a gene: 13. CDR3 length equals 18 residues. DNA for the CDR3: TGTGCCAGCTCACCCGCCCCCGCGACTAGCGGGAGACCTGAGACCCAGTACTTC. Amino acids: CASSPAPATSGRPETQYF.

Here the CDR3 reads CAIRIQGAQPQHF. The CDR3 nucleotides are TGTGCCATCAGAATCCAAGGGGCCCAGCCCCAGCATTTT. V and J are TRBV10-3 and TRBJ1-5, with a weak D call TRBD1 (5 bases). This CDR3 is built from 13 residues. The V gene lost 6 bases and the J gene lost 7 bases, with 13 bases spanning the gap. CDR1 is ENHRY, CDR2 SYGVKD, per germline.

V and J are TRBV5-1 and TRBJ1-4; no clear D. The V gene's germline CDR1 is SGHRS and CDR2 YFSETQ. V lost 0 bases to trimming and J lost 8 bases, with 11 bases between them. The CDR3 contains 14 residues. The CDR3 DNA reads TGCGCCAGCAGCTTGGGGAGTGGGAGCGAAAAACTGTTTTTT. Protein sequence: CASSLGSGSEKLFF.

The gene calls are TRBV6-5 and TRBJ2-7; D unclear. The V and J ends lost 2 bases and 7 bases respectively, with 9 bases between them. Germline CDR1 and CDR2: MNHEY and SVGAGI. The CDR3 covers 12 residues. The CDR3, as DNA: TGTGCCAGCAGTTACGACGGTAGGGAGCAGTACTTC. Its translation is CASSYDGREQYF.

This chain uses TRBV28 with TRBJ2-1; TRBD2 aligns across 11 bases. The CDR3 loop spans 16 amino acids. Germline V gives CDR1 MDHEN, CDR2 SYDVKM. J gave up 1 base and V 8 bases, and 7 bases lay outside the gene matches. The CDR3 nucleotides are TGTGCCAGCTATACTAGCGGGAGTTGGTCCTACAATGAGCAGTTCTTC. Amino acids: CASYTSGSWSYNEQFF.

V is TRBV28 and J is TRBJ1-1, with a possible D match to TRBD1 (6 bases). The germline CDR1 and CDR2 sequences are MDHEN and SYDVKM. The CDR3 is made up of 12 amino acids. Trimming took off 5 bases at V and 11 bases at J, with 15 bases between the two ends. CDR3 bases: TGTGCCAGCAGTCCCCCCAGGGGATCGGCTTTCTTT. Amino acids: CASSPPRGSAFF. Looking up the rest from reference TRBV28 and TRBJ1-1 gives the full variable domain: DVKVTQSSRYLVKRTGEKVFLECVQDMDHENMFWYRQDPGLGLRLIYFSYDVKMKEKGDIPEGYSVSREKKERFSLILESASTNQTSMYLCASSPPRGSAFFGQGTRLTVV.

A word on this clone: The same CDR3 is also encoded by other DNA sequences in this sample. The CDR3: CASSLGRATEAFF. The DNA of the CDR3 is TGTGCCAGCAGCTTAGGGAGGGCCACTGAAGCTTTCTTT. The V and J genes are TRBV7-2 and TRBJ1-1; D gene uncertain. This CDR3 comprises 13 residues. Per germline, CDR1 SGHTA and CDR2 FQGNSA. The V gene lost 1 base and the J gene lost 4 bases, with 7 bases spanning the gap.

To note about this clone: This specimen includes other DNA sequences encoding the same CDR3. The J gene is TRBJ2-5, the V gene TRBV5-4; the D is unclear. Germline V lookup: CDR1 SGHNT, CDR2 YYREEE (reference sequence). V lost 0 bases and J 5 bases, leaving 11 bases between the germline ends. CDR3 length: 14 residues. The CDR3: CASSLVGSGETQYF. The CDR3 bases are TGTGCCAGCAGCTTGGTCGGGTCCGGGGAGACCCAGTACTTC.

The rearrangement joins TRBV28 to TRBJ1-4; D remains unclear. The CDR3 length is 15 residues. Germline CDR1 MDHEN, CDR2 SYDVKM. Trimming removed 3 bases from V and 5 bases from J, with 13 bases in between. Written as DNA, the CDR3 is TGTGCCAGCAGTTTCCCCGGAGGTGGGAATGAAAAACTGTTTTTT. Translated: CASSFPGGGNEKLFF.

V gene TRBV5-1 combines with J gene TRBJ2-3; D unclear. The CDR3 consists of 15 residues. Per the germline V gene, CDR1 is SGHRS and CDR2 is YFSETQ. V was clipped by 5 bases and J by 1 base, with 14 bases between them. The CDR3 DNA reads TGCGCCAGCAGTATGGGCGGTGGTGGCACAGATACGCAGTATTTT. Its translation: CASSMGGGGTDTQYF.

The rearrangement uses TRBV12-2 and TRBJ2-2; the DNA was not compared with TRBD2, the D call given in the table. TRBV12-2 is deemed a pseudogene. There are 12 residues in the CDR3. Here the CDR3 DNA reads TGTGCAAGTCGCCCCCGTACCGGGGAGCTGTTTTTT. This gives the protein CASRPRTGELFF.

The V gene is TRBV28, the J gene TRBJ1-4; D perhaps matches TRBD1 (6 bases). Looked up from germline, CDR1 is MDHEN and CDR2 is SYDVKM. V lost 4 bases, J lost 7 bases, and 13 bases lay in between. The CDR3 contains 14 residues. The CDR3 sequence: CASSSTGRVEKLFF. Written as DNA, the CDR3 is TGTGCCAGCAGTTCCACAGGGCGGGTTGAAAAACTGTTTTTT.

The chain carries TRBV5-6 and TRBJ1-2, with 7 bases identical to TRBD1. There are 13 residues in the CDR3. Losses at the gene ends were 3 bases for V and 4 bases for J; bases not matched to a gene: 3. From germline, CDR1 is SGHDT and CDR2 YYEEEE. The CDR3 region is CASSWGQSYGYTF. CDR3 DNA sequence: TGTGCCAGCAGCTGGGGACAGTCCTATGGCTACACCTTC.

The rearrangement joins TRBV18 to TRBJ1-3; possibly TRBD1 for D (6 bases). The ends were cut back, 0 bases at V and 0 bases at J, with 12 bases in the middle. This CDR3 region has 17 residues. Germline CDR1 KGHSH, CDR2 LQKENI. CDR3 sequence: CASSPPGTHSSGNTIYF. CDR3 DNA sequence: TGTGCCAGCTCACCACCCGGGACACATAGCTCTGGAAACACCATATATTTT.

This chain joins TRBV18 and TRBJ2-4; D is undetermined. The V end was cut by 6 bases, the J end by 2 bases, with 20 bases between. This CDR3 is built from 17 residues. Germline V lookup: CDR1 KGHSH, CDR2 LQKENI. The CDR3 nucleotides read TGTGCCAGCTCTTCTCTTATCGACTCCTCCACCAAAAACATTCAGTACTTC. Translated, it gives CASSSLIDSSTKNIQYF.

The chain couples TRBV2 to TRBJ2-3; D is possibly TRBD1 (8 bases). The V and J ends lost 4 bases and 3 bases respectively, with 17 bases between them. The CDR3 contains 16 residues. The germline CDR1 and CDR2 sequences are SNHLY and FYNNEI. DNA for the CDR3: TGTGCCAGCAGTGCACCCGGACAGGGAGGGACAGATACGCAGTATTTT. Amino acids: CASSAPGQGGTDTQYF. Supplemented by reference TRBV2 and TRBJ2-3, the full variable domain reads EPEVTQTPSHQVTQMGQEVILRCVPISNHLYFYWYRQILGQKVEFLVSFYNNEISEKSEIFDDQFSVERPDGSNFTLKIRSTKLEDSAMYFCASSAPGQGGTDTQYFGPGTRLTVL.

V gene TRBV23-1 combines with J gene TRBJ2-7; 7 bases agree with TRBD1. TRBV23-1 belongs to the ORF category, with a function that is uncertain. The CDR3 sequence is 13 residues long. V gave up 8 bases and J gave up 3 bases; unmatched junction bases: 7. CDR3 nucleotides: TGCGCCAGCCCAGACAGGGAGATCTACGAGCAGTACTTC. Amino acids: CASPDREIYEQYF.

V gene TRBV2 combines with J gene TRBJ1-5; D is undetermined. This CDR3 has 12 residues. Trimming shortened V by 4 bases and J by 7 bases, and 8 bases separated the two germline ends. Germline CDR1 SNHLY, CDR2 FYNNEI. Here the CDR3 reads CASSGLGQPQHF. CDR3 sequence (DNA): TGTGCCAGCAGTGGACTGGGGCAGCCCCAGCATTTT.

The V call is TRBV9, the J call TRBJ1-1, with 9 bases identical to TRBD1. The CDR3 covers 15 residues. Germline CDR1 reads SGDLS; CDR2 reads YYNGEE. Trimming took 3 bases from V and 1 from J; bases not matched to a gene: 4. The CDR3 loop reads CASSGRDRANTEAFF. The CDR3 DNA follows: TGTGCCAGCAGCGGCCGGGACAGGGCGAACACTGAAGCTTTCTTT. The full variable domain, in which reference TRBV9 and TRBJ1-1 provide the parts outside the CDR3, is DSGVTQTPKHLITATGQRVTLRCSPRSGDLSVYWYQQSLDQGLQFLIQYYNGEERAKGNILERFSAQQFPDLHSELNLSSLELGDSALYFCASSGRDRANTEAFFGQGTRLTVV.

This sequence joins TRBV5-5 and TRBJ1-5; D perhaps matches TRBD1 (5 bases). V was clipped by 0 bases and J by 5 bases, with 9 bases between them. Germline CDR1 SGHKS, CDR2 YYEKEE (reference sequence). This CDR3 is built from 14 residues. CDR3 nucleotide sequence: TGTGCCAGCAGCTTGGTGGACACTTATCAGCCCCAGCATTTT. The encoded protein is CASSLVDTYQPQHF.